A selection of T cell receptor beta chains follows, all from one sample in a study of persistence of HIV-infected CD4 T cells. These receptors lack a known antigen. Measured with immunoSEQ multiplex PCR; TCRdb has only the in-frame clones, and not every one. The sample includes some 50,000 clones, 85% to 90% of them seen just once. The sequences come from CD4+ T cells sorted from PBMCs after approximately 19-hour stimulation, collected from a patient who received antiretroviral therapy. All receptors derive from an adult woman with HIV who was CMV-seropositive. Both conserved end residues are trimmed from each CDR3.

J gene,V gene,CDR3 protein
TRBJ2-7,TRBV3-1/TRBV3-2,ASSQELAGVLSYEQY
TRBJ1-1,TRBV9,ASSPQEWGGNTEAF
TRBJ1-1,TRBV7-2,ASSLVPANTEAF
TRBJ2-7,TRBV5-1,ASGREPGTGAYEQY
TRBJ1-3,TRBV19,ASTLEGISGNTIY
TRBJ1-1,TRBV3-1/TRBV3-2,ASSQGLAGAEAF
TRBJ1-1,TRBV7-9,ASSSRDRGINTEAF
TRBJ1-2,TRBV28,ASSFGTARGYGYT
TRBJ1-5,TRBV12-3/TRBV12-4,ASSTGQNQPQH
TRBJ1-5,TRBV19,ASSTLPTVYSNQPQH
TRBJ2-1,TRBV2,ASSVGGFNEQF